Sequencing of this T cell receptor beta chain was carried out in a study of early T cells in non-severe SARS-CoV-2 infection. For the study at large: Unpaired chains resulted from sequencing bulk RNA of unsorted whole blood.

This clonotype was seen ten or more times. The CDR3 extends over 14 amino acids. Germline CDR1 is ENHRY and CDR2 is SYGVKD. V was clipped by 3 bases and J by 0 bases, with 8 bases between them. The TCR library protocol attached unique molecular identifiers to the individual cDNA molecules. TCRdb re-called the 5' RACE reads through MiXCR, storing one row per CDR3 protein. Of more than 35,000 distinct CDR3 sequences listed, around 5% are singletons. Sequencing was carried out using whole blood. This chain connects TRBV10-3 to TRBJ1-1; no definite D call. This clonotype was sampled from an adult who was a healthcare worker with PCR-confirmed SARS-CoV-2 infection or an uninfected control (not recorded which). This chain's CDR3 is CAISEGAMNTEAFF. The CDR3 DNA reads as TGTGCCATCAGTGAAGGAGCCATGAACACTGAAGCTTTCTTT.